This T cell receptor beta chain was captured in a study of cytomegalovirus exposure and HLA in healthy donors. V was trimmed by 2 bases and J by 2 bases, leaving 13 bases between them. The length of the CDR3 is 15 residues. Germline V gene lookup returns CDR1 SGHTA and CDR2 FQGNSA. Vbeta (60) and Jbeta (13) primers were used in the PCR. Assay used: immunoSEQ multiplex PCR; TCRdb lists only in-frame clones, some missing. The table has 150,000 to 200,000 clones, 80% seen once. Sequencing input: PBMCs. The TCR comes from a man aged 30 to 45 in good health and CMV-seronegative. This rearrangement joins TRBV7-2 to TRBJ2-7; the D gene is possibly TRBD1 (5 bases). The CDR3 spells CASSLSQGSPYEQYF. The CDR3 DNA is TGTGCCAGCAGCTTATCCCAGGGATCTCCCTACGAGCAGTACTTC. Full variable domain (rest looked up from reference TRBV7-2 and TRBJ2-7): GAGVSQSPSNKVTEKGKDVELRCDPISGHTALYWYRQSLGQGLEFLIYFQGNSAPDKSGLPSDRFSAERTGGSVSTLTIQRTQQEDSAVYLCASSLSQGSPYEQYFGPGTRLTVT.